This is a list of T cell receptor beta chains from one sample in a study of cytomegalovirus exposure and HLA in healthy donors. The table came from immunoSEQ multiplex PCR; TCRdb's copy has only in-frame clones and leaves some out. This table holds about 60,000 clones, approximately 80% found once. Sequencing input: PBMCs. Every receptor here comes from a woman aged 25 to 45 in good health and CMV-seronegative. Each CDR3 is given with its conserved first and last residue. Size values are once, few and many counts, or a class for expanded clones, and some rows have none.

clone_size: -; v_call: TRBV5-6; cdr3_aa: CASSRVGGMAGQYF
clone_size: -; v_call: TRBV9; cdr3_aa: CASSPRGGRADTQYF
clone_size: -; v_call: TRBV4-1; cdr3_aa: CASSQIPGQMNQPQHF
clone_size: few; v_call: TRBV30; cdr3_aa: CAWSRGVTEAFF
clone_size: -; v_call: TRBV5-1; cdr3_aa: CASRWGQDSYEQYF
clone_size: -; v_call: TRBV5-1; cdr3_aa: CASSQLGQQETQYF
clone_size: -; v_call: TRBV21-1; cdr3_aa: CASSPQVQPQHF
clone_size: -; v_call: TRBV28; cdr3_aa: CASSSAPGVNTGELFF
clone_size: -; v_call: TRBV30; cdr3_aa: CAGGAAAAPSTDTQYF
clone_size: -; v_call: TRBV5-6; cdr3_aa: CASSSVRQYNSYNEQFF
clone_size: once; v_call: TRBV7-3; cdr3_aa: CASSFRASTDTQYF
clone_size: -; v_call: TRBV30; cdr3_aa: CAWSKGGLQPQHF
clone_size: once; v_call: TRBV6-5; cdr3_aa: CASSYEGGHGYTF
clone_size: -; v_call: TRBV21-1; cdr3_aa: CASSKGGRGLDTQYF
clone_size: -; v_call: TRBV7-9; cdr3_aa: CASSWGTGSNQPQHF